This TCR beta chain emerged from a study of cytomegalovirus exposure and HLA in healthy donors. Although they were nominally healthy when sampled, donors likely had unrecorded immune exposures. With 60 Vbeta and 13 Jbeta primers, the PCR was carried out. Here immunoSEQ multiplex PCR was the method, and the copy in TCRdb shows in-frame clones only, minus some. The sample has approximately 170,000 clones, roughly 77% seen once; the top ten hold roughly 2.8%. Regarding the study as a whole: Reported results showed that the classifier diagnosed cytomegalovirus status with high specificity and sensitivity. Analysis performed later showed TCR beta chains linked to HLA being more clonally expanded than equally common others. As a later analysis showed, several of the most significant clusters appeared to be linked to common viral pathogens.

As to this clone: Its antigen is not identified.

Trimming took off 7 bases at V and 3 bases at J, with 6 bases between the two ends. This CDR3 region has 12 residues. Germline CDR1 LNHNV, CDR2 YYDKDF (reference sequence). This sequence joins TRBV15 and TRBJ1-4; weak D call: TRBD1 (5 bases). The source of this sequence is a woman between 35 and 50 years old in good health and CMV-seropositive. The sequenced material came from PBMCs. The CDR3 region is CATTGANEKLFF. CDR3 nucleotide sequence: TGTGCCACCACGGGGGCTAATGAAAAACTGTTTTTT.